This TCR beta chain was obtained from a study of T cell changes during pregnancy in multiple sclerosis. Here immunoSEQ multiplex PCR was the method, and the copy in TCRdb shows in-frame clones only, minus some. The table has 37,000 or so clones, 91% seen once. V was pared by 5 bases and J by 5 bases, with 11 bases of the junction left unmatched. Germline V gene sequence: CDR1 MNHEY, CDR2 SVGAGI. This CDR3 has 15 residues. The source is a female donor in good health, enrolled as a control in a pregnancy study. The rearrangement uses TRBV6-5 and TRBJ1-1, with 7 positions matching TRBD1. Sequenced material: CD4+ T cells from peripheral blood mononuclear cells, taken in the second trimester of pregnancy. This CDR3 is CASSPLRGGSTEAFF. DNA of the CDR3: TGTGCCAGCAGTCCCTTGCGAGGGGGCAGTACTGAAGCTTTCTTT.